The T cell receptor (beta chain) under discussion was sequenced for a study of identical twins. Notes on this clonotype: Its antigen is unidentified.

Study-wide findings and caveats: The study drew conclusions from cross-sectional statistical analysis, not from following the same donors. Twins shared beta out-of-frame sequences in excess, but this excess was weaker. Possibly, invariant MAIT and iNKT cells partly confounded zero-insertion analyses.

All of the donors were Caucasians in good health. In germline, CDR1 is DFQATT, CDR2 SNEGSKA (reference sequence). The CDR3 contains 14 residues. V was cut by 5 bases and J by 3 bases, with 17 bases left in between. From the 5' RACE reads, TCRdb called clonotypes with MiXCR, one entry per CDR3 protein. This table has some 1,700,000 distinct CDR3 sequences, roughly 35% appearing once. Sequencing was performed on cord blood. The chain employs TRBV20-1 and TRBJ2-7; D might be TRBD2 (6 bases). This TCR was recovered from a newborn girl in good health. CDR3 bases: TGCAGTGCTTCCCCCCCGGGGGTGCGCTACGAGCAGTACTTC. Protein product: CSASPPGVRYEQYF.